Shown below are 19 T cell receptor beta chains from a single sample sequenced in a study of blood T cell repertoires in COVID-19. Clones were sequenced by immunoSEQ multiplex PCR, and TCRdb holds only the in-frame ones, with some missing. This repertoire shows approximately 90,000 clones, 81% found once; its top ten account for around 4.5%. The material sequenced was peripheral blood. The receptor set was obtained from a man in his 60s with acute or convalescent COVID-19.

V is TRBV10-3 and J is TRBJ2-7; 8 bases agree with TRBD1. CDR3 length equals 14 residues. CDR1 and CDR2 (germline): ENHRY, SYGVKD. The J segment lost 3 bases and the V segment lost 6 bases, leaving 7 bases of the junction unmatched. CDR3 DNA: TGTGCCATCAGCCGTACACAGGGGGGCTACGAGCAGTACTTC. Protein: CAISRTQGGYEQYF.

The genes are TRBV27 and TRBJ2-1; TRBD1 agrees at 8 bases. The CDR3 is 14 residues long. Germline CDR1 and CDR2: MNHEY and SMNVEV (reference sequence). J gave up 4 bases and V 7 bases, and 6 bases lay outside the gene matches. CDR3: CASNRGLGYNEQFF. The CDR3 coding sequence is TGTGCCAGCAACAGGGGGTTAGGGTACAATGAGCAGTTCTTC.

The chain recombines TRBV19 with TRBJ1-2; D is uncertain. Germline CDR1 is LNHDA and CDR2 is SQIVND (reference sequence). V dropped 5 bases and J dropped 4 bases, with 11 bases sitting between them. CDR3 length: 13 residues. The CDR3 loop is CASSFRYVYGYTF. CDR3 DNA sequence: TGTGCCAGTAGTTTTCGGTATGTCTATGGCTACACCTTC. The entire variable domain, with the rest obtained from reference TRBV19 and TRBJ1-2, is as follows: DGGITQSPKYLFRKEGQNVTLSCEQNLNHDAMYWYRQDPGQGLRLIYYSQIVNDFQKGDIAEGYSVSREKKESFPLTVTSAQKNPTAFYLCASSFRYVYGYTFGSGTRLTVV.

This clone was counted a single time. This chain links TRBV6-5 with TRBJ1-5, with D maybe TRBD1 (5 bases). CDR1 and CDR2 (germline): MNHEY, SVGAGI. The CDR3 is 13 residues long. V was cut by 4 bases and J by 4 bases, with 8 bases left in between. The CDR3 DNA is TGTGCCAGCAGTTTACAGGAAAATCAGCCCCAGCATTTT. This gives the protein CASSLQENQPQHF.

The V gene is TRBV7-6, the J gene TRBJ1-2, with unresolved D. Trimming removed 4 bases at V and 3 bases at J, with 18 bases between. CDR3 length: 16 residues. Germline V gene sequence: CDR1 SGHVS, CDR2 FNYEAQ. Here the CDR3 reads CASSSGLAKDHYGYTF. In DNA, the CDR3 is TGTGCCAGCAGCTCAGGCCTTGCTAAGGATCACTATGGCTACACCTTC.

The chain employs TRBV9 and TRBJ2-1; TRBD2 matches 11 bases. CDR1 is SGDLS and CDR2 is YYNGEE in the germline V gene. The CDR3 spans 15 residues. The trim removed 0 bases at V and 8 bases at J, leaving 4 bases unmatched. The CDR3 DNA reads as TGTGCCAGCAGCGTAGGGACTAGCGGGCCAGATGAGCAGTTCTTC. It specifies CASSVGTSGPDEQFF.

The V and J genes are TRBV6-5 and TRBJ2-7; possibly TRBD2 for D (7 bases). This CDR3 has 15 amino acids. CDR1 MNHEY and CDR2 SVGAGI come from the germline V gene. The ends were cut back, 1 base at V and 2 bases at J, with 12 bases in the middle. CDR3 nucleotides: TGTGCCAGCAGTTACTTACCCGGGGGGCCCTACGAGCAGTACTTC. Protein: CASSYLPGGPYEQYF.

The V gene is TRBV11-2, the J gene TRBJ2-7, with TRBD1 as a possible D gene (5 bases). The V gene's germline CDR1 is SGHAT and CDR2 FQNNGV. CDR3 length equals 13 residues. Trimming shortened V by 0 bases and J by 4 bases, and 7 bases separated the two germline ends. The CDR3 spells CASSLETDYEQYF. The CDR3 DNA sequence: TGTGCCAGCAGCTTAGAGACAGATTACGAGCAGTACTTC.

CDR3 nucleotides: TGTGCCAGCAGTTTATCACTAGCCTACGAGCAGTACTTC. Its translation: CASSLSLAYEQYF. The chain recombines TRBV28 with TRBJ2-7, with D possibly TRBD2 on 5 matching bases. The V end was cut by 1 base, the J end by 2 bases, with 6 bases between. CDR1 is MDHEN, CDR2 SYDVKM, per germline. CDR3 size: 13 residues.

The chain combines TRBV12-3 or TRBV12-4 with TRBJ1-1; D remains unclear. V was cut by 3 bases and J by 8 bases, with 13 bases left in between. The CDR3 contains 13 residues. DNA for the CDR3: TGTGCCAGCAGTTTTTTTCAGCTCGGGGAAGCTTTCTTT. It codes for CASSFFQLGEAFF.

In the case of this clone: Germline and junction disagree at one end, which may indicate a read error. The chain joins TRBV7-8 to TRBJ1-4; TRBD1 aligns across 7 bases. The CDR3 runs 14 residues. From germline, CDR1 is SGHVS and CDR2 FQNEAQ. In DNA, the CDR3 is TGTGCCAGCAGATCTATACAGGGGAATGGAAAACTGTTTTTT. Translation gives CASRSIQGNGKLFF.

V usage is TRBV6-5 and J usage is TRBJ2-3; TRBD2 agrees at 7 bases. With V trimmed by 7 bases and J by 2 bases, 9 bases remained unmatched. The germline V gene has CDR1 MNHEY and CDR2 SVGAGI. The CDR3 totals 15 residues. CDR3 DNA: TGTGCCAGCAAATCGGAGACTAGCACCACAGATACGCAGTATTTT. Translated, it gives CASKSETSTTDTQYF.

This chain uses TRBV9 with TRBJ2-1, with TRBD2 matching over 10 bases. CDR1 is SGDLS, CDR2 YYNGEE, per germline. The CDR3 has 15 residues. The V gene end was trimmed by 5 bases and the J gene end by 2 bases; junction bases not matched to a gene: 4. The DNA for the CDR3 is TGTGCCAGCAGTTCTAGCGGGAGCGCCTACAATGAGCAGTTCTTC. Its translation is CASSSSGSAYNEQFF.

This rearrangement joins TRBV5-1 to TRBJ1-1; weak D call: TRBD1 (5 bases). Per germline, CDR1 SGHRS and CDR2 YFSETQ. The V gene lost 2 bases and the J gene lost 2 bases, with 10 bases spanning the gap. CDR3 length: 14 residues. Here the CDR3 reads CASSFRDRNTEAFF. For the CDR3, the DNA is TGCGCCAGCAGCTTCAGGGATCGTAACACTGAAGCTTTCTTT.

The chain uses TRBV5-5 and TRBJ2-1; 7 bases map to TRBD2. Germline CDR1 and CDR2: SGHKS and YYEKEE (reference sequence). The CDR3 loop spans 18 amino acids. The ends lost 0 bases at V and 5 bases at J; junction bases unmatched: 14. The CDR3 spells CASSLGGWVLASNNEQFF. The CDR3 DNA is TGTGCCAGCAGCTTGGGTGGCTGGGTACTAGCGAGTAACAATGAGCAGTTCTTC. The whole variable domain, remainder taken from reference TRBV5-5 and TRBJ2-1, is DAGVTQSPTHLIKTRGQQVTLRCSPISGHKSVSWYQQVLGQGPQFIFQYYEKEERGRGNFPDRFSARQFPNYSSELNVNALLLGDSALYLCASSLGGWVLASNNEQFFGPGTRLTVL.

The chain couples TRBV7-2 to TRBJ1-3; D gene unclear. V lost 6 bases to trimming and J lost 0 bases, with 9 bases between them. The CDR3 length is 14 residues. Germline V lookup: CDR1 SGHTA, CDR2 FQGNSA. CDR3 bases: TGTGCCAGCAGACAATCCCACTCTGGAAACACCATATATTTT. Translated, it gives CASRQSHSGNTIYF.

This sequence joins TRBV6-1 and TRBJ1-1; weak D call: TRBD1 (5 bases). Germline V CDR1 and CDR2: MNHNS, SASEGT. V lost 1 base and J 11 bases, leaving 17 bases between the germline ends. This CDR3 comprises 14 residues. CDR3: CASSEGDHRTRAFF. The CDR3 coding sequence is TGTGCCAGCAGTGAAGGGGATCACAGGACGAGGGCTTTCTTT.

Only a few counts were recorded for this clone. The rearrangement links TRBV7-2 to TRBJ2-7, with TRBD1 identical over 9 bases. The ends lost 7 bases at V and 2 bases at J; junction bases unmatched: 9. Germline assignment: CDR1 SGHTA and CDR2 FQGNSA. The length of the CDR3 is 15 residues. The CDR3 reads CASIDTDRGAYEQYF. The CDR3 DNA is TGTGCCAGCATAGATACCGACAGGGGGGCCTACGAGCAGTACTTC.

The genes are TRBV9 and TRBJ2-7, with 9 positions matching TRBD1. Germline V gives CDR1 SGDLS, CDR2 YYNGEE. CDR3 length equals 15 residues. The trim removed 4 bases at V and 6 bases at J, leaving 11 bases unmatched. CDR3 nucleotides: TGTGCCAGCAGCAACGCCGGGACAGGGCCCCTCGAGCAGTACTTC. Amino acid sequence: CASSNAGTGPLEQYF. Drawing the rest from reference TRBV9 and TRBJ2-7, the complete variable domain is DSGVTQTPKHLITATGQRVTLRCSPRSGDLSVYWYQQSLDQGLQFLIQYYNGEERAKGNILERFSAQQFPDLHSELNLSSLELGDSALYFCASSNAGTGPLEQYFGPGTRLTVT.